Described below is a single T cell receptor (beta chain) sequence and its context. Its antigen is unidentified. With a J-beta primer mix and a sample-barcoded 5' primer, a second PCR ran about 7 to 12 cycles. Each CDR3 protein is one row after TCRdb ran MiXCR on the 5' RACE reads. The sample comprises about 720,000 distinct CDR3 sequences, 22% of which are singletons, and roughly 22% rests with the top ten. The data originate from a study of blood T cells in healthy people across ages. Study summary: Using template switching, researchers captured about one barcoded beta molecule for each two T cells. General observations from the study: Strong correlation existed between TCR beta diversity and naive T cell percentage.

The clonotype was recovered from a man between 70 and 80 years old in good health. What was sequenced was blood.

The chain's CDR3 is CASSLGDLRNQPQHF. CDR3 bases: TGTGCCAGCAGTTTAGGTGATCTCCGCAATCAGCCCCAGCATTTT. The chain has TRBV12-3 or TRBV12-4 and TRBJ1-5; D is unresolved. V shed 1 base and J shed 2 bases, with 9 bases lying between them. This CDR3 contains 15 residues.